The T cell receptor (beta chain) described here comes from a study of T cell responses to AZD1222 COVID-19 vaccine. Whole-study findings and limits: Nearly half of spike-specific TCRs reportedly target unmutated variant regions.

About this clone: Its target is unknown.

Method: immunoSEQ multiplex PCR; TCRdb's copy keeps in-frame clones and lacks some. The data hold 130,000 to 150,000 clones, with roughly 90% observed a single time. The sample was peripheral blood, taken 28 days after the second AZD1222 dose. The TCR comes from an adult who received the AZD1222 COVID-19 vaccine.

CDR3 residues: CASSLQRSAPYEKLFF. The CDR3 nucleotides read TGTGCCAGCAGCCTCCAAAGGTCGGCTCCCTATGAAAAACTGTTTTTT. This chain joins TRBV14 and TRBJ1-4; D ambiguous. Germline CDR1 is SGHDN and CDR2 is FVKESK. The CDR3 length is 16 residues. Between the trimmed V and J ends, which lost 4 bases and 6 bases, there was a span of 18 bases.